Following are 20 T cell receptor beta chains from one sample sequenced in a study of cytomegalovirus exposure and HLA in healthy donors. This PCR relied on a set of 60 Vbeta primers and 13 Jbeta primers. TCRdb's copy holds only in-frame clones and misses some; the assay was immunoSEQ multiplex PCR. Of around 150,000 clones listed, around 88% are singletons. Sequences were obtained from PBMCs. The receptor set was obtained from a woman aged 18-29 years in good health and CMV-seronegative.

This chain connects TRBV15 to TRBJ1-5, with 7 bases lining up with TRBD1. The CDR3 spans 14 residues. Germline lookup yields CDR1 LNHNV and CDR2 YYDKDF (reference sequence). The V and J ends lost 6 bases and 1 base, in that order; junction bases with no gene match: 3. CDR3 amino acids: CATRPGQSNQPQHF. The CDR3 nucleotides read TGTGCCACCAGACCGGGACAGAGCAATCAGCCCCAGCATTTT.

The chain links TRBV30 to TRBJ2-5; 7 bases match TRBD2. Trimming removed 1 base from V and 5 bases from J; junction bases left unmatched: 7. This CDR3 region has 14 residues. The germline V gene encodes CDR1 GTSNPN and CDR2 SVGIG (reference sequence). CDR3 sequence: CAWSGPGGAETQYF. The DNA of the CDR3 is TGTGCCTGGAGTGGGCCGGGGGGAGCGGAGACCCAGTACTTC.

The chain links TRBV2 to TRBJ1-1; D perhaps matches TRBD1 (6 bases). Per germline, CDR1 SNHLY and CDR2 FYNNEI. The CDR3 is 16 residues long. With 4 bases removed from V and 3 bases from J, the gap between germline ends came to 18 bases. For the CDR3, the DNA is TGTGCCAGCAGTGGAATACACAGGGAATTTTACACTGAAGCTTTCTTT. This codes for CASSGIHREFYTEAFF.

V gene TRBV27 combines with J gene TRBJ2-7; 7 bases are shared with TRBD1. The germline gives CDR1 MNHEY, CDR2 SMNVEV (reference sequence). The CDR3 is made up of 15 amino acids. The V gene end was trimmed by 2 bases and the J gene end by 2 bases; junction bases not matched to a gene: 6. The DNA of the CDR3 is TGTGCCAGCAGTTTAGTACGACAGGGACCCTACGAGCAGTACTTC. This translates into CASSLVRQGPYEQYF.

The chain combines TRBV2 with TRBJ1-4; tentative D call: TRBD1 (6 bases). This CDR3 is built from 13 residues. Trimming stripped 9 bases from V and 3 bases from J, with 11 bases between. Germline V gives CDR1 SNHLY, CDR2 FYNNEI. In DNA, the CDR3 is TGTGCCAGAGCGGGGGCAGCTAATGAAAAACTGTTTTTT. Its protein product is CARAGAANEKLFF.

The chain links TRBV10-3 to TRBJ1-1; TRBD1 might be the D (5 bases). CDR1 is ENHRY, CDR2 SYGVKD, per germline. The CDR3 loop spans 14 amino acids. With 4 bases removed from V and 1 base from J, the gap between germline ends came to 10 bases. The CDR3 spells CAISVTGSNTEAFF. The CDR3 coding sequence is TGTGCCATCAGTGTTACAGGTTCGAACACTGAAGCTTTCTTT.

The table lists this clone with a count of one. The rearrangement joins TRBV19 to TRBJ2-7, with 11 nucleotides matching TRBD1. CDR1 LNHDA and CDR2 SQIVND come from the germline V gene (reference sequence). The CDR3 runs 15 residues. Trimming cost V 5 bases and J 4 bases; bases outside gene matches: 7. CDR3 coding DNA: TGTGCCAGTAGTTACGGACAGGGGGCCATTTACGAGCAGTACTTC. As protein: CASSYGQGAIYEQYF.

About this clone itself: One end of the junction is discordant with germline, which a read error may explain. The chain couples TRBV7-9 to TRBJ2-5; 8 bases align to TRBD2. The CDR3 is 17 residues long. Per germline, CDR1 SEHNR and CDR2 FQNEAQ (reference sequence). CDR3 bases: TGTTCCAGCAGCTTAAGACGTAGCGGTACTAGCGGAGAGACCCAGTACTTC. Amino acid sequence: CSSSLRRSGTSGETQYF.

V gene TRBV7-9 combines with J gene TRBJ1-1, with TRBD1 identical over 8 bases. Germline CDR1 is SEHNR and CDR2 is FQNEAQ (reference sequence). The CDR3 totals 17 residues. V shed 5 bases, J shed 6 bases, and the junction held 17 bases outside the gene matches. Here the CDR3 reads CASSPLPRTGLISEAFF. The CDR3 DNA follows: TGTGCCAGCAGCCCTCTACCCCGGACAGGGCTCATTTCTGAAGCTTTCTTT.

V gene TRBV30 combines with J gene TRBJ2-3, with D perhaps TRBD1 (6 bases). Germline CDR1 and CDR2: GTSNPN and SVGIG (reference sequence). Trimming shortened V by 3 bases and J by 1 base, and 14 bases separated the two germline ends. This CDR3 comprises 15 residues. The CDR3, as DNA: TGTGCCTGGAGGCCGGGACATATGGGCACAGATACGCAGTATTTT. Translating it yields CAWRPGHMGTDTQYF.

The V gene is TRBV9, the J gene TRBJ2-3; 8 bases are shared with TRBD2. The J segment lost 2 bases and the V segment lost 0 bases, leaving 2 bases of the junction unmatched. CDR3 size: 15 residues. Germline-derived CDR1 and CDR2 are SGDLS and YYNGEE. CDR3 coding DNA: TGTGCCAGCAGCGTAGGGACTAGCATCACAGATACGCAGTATTTT. Translating gives CASSVGTSITDTQYF. The full variable domain, its missing parts supplied by reference TRBV9 and TRBJ2-3, is DSGVTQTPKHLITATGQRVTLRCSPRSGDLSVYWYQQSLDQGLQFLIQYYNGEERAKGNILERFSAQQFPDLHSELNLSSLELGDSALYFCASSVGTSITDTQYFGPGTRLTVL.

The genes are TRBV28 and TRBJ2-4; maybe TRBD1 (5 bases). The CDR3 totals 13 residues. Germline assignment: CDR1 MDHEN and CDR2 SYDVKM. With 4 bases removed from V and 5 bases from J, the gap between germline ends came to 9 bases. CDR3 protein: CASSSGYQNIQYF. The CDR3 region has the DNA TGTGCCAGCAGTTCAGGGTACCAAAACATTCAGTACTTC.

This clone occurred once. The V and J genes are TRBV27 and TRBJ2-3; D is perhaps TRBD2 (6 bases). V lost 5 bases and J 1 base, leaving 19 bases between the germline ends. Germline V lookup: CDR1 MNHEY, CDR2 SMNVEV (reference sequence). The CDR3 runs to 17 residues. As DNA, the CDR3 is TGTGCCAGCAGTACCCTGGTACGGGAGTCCGGCACAGATACGCAGTATTTT. Translating it yields CASSTLVRESGTDTQYF.

This clone showed up just once. The chain has TRBV6-1 and TRBJ1-2; 12 bases line up with TRBD1. This CDR3 contains 15 residues. V was pared by 10 bases and J by 4 bases, with 10 bases of the junction left unmatched. In germline, CDR1 is MNHNS, CDR2 SASEGT. The CDR3 sequence is CATVKGDRGLYGYTF. CDR3 in DNA: TGTGCCACAGTTAAGGGGGACAGGGGGCTCTATGGCTACACCTTC.

This clone was picked up a small number of times. The CDR3 is CASATSGAYEQYF. The DNA for the CDR3 is TGCGCCAGCGCGACTAGCGGGGCCTACGAGCAGTACTTC. The chain combines TRBV5-1 with TRBJ2-7; 11 bases match TRBD2. CDR1 is SGHRS, CDR2 YFSETQ, per germline. This CDR3 has 13 residues. Trimming took 7 bases from V and 2 from J; bases not matched to a gene: 2.

This chain links TRBV27 with TRBJ2-7, with 12 bases aligning to TRBD1. CDR1 is MNHEY, CDR2 SMNVEV, per germline (reference sequence). V lost 2 bases, J lost 5 bases, and 1 base stayed unmatched. The CDR3 spans 14 residues. The CDR3 DNA is TGTGCCAGCAGTTTAGGGACAGGGGGCGACGAGCAGTACTTC. This codes for CASSLGTGGDEQYF.

For this clone: The conserved phenylalanine or tryptophan normally closing the CDR3 is absent here, so this likely arose from a read error. No DNA is shown, since the ends of the CDR3 on it are uncertain; the CDR3 is the one TCRdb lists. CDR3 amino acids: CASSSADSRSLP. The chain employs TRBV28 and TRBJ1-2; TRBD1 is the table's D call, not checked against the DNA. Per germline, CDR1 MDHEN and CDR2 SYDVKM. The CDR3 is 12 residues long, counting both termini.

This chain connects TRBV11-2 to TRBJ2-7; D is unclear. Trimming pared 5 bases from V and 5 bases from J, leaving 10 bases between. The CDR3 length is 12 residues. Germline CDR1 is SGHAT and CDR2 is FQNNGV. The CDR3 DNA sequence: TGTGCCAGCAGCCGCGGCGGAGACGAGCAGTACTTC. It yields the protein CASSRGGDEQYF. Complete variable domain (other parts from reference TRBV11-2 and TRBJ2-7): EAGVAQSPRYKIIEKRQSVAFWCNPISGHATLYWYQQILGQGPKLLIQFQNNGVVDDSQLPKDRFSAERLKGVDSTLKIQPAKLEDSAVYLCASSRGGDEQYFGPGTRLTVT.

The genes are TRBV10-3 and TRBJ1-2; TRBD1 matches at 7 bases. This CDR3 contains 14 residues. Trimming cost V 0 bases and J 3 bases; bases outside gene matches: 1. Germline CDR1 and CDR2: ENHRY and SYGVKD. CDR3 DNA sequence: TGTGCCATCAGTGAGTCGCAGGGGGACTATGGCTACACCTTC. Its translation is CAISESQGDYGYTF.

DNA for the CDR3: TGCGCCAGCGGTCCGGCACAGGCCTCTGGAAACACCATATATTTT. It specifies CASGPAQASGNTIYF. The chain links TRBV5-1 to TRBJ1-3, with a weak D call TRBD1 (5 bases). The CDR3 covers 15 residues. V lost 7 bases and J lost 0, with 14 bases in between. Looked up from germline, CDR1 is SGHRS and CDR2 is YFSETQ.